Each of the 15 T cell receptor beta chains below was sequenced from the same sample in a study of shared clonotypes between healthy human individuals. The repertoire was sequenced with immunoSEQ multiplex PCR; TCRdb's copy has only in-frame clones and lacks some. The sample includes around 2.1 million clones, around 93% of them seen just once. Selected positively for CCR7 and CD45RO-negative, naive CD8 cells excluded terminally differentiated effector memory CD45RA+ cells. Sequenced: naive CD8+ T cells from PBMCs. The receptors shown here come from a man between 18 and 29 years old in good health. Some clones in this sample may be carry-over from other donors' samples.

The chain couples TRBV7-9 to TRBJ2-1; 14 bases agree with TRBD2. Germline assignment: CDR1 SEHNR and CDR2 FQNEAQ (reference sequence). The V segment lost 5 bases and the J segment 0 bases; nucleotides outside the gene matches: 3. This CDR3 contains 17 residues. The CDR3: CASSEGLAGVSYNEQFF. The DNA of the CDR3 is TGTGCCAGCAGCGAGGGACTAGCGGGAGTCTCCTACAATGAGCAGTTCTTC.

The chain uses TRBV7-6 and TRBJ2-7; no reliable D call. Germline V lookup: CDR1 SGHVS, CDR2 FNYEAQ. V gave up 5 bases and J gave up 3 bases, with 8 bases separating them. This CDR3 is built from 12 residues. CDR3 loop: CASSADLYEQYF. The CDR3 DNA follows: TGTGCCAGCAGCGCCGACCTCTACGAGCAGTACTTC.

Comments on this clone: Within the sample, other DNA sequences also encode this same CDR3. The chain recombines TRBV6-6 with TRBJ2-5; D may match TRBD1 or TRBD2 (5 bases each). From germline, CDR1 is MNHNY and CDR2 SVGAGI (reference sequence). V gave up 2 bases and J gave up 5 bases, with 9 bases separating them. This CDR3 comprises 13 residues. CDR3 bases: TGTGCCAGCAGTTACGAGGGGTGGGAGACCCAGTACTTC. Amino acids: CASSYEGWETQYF.

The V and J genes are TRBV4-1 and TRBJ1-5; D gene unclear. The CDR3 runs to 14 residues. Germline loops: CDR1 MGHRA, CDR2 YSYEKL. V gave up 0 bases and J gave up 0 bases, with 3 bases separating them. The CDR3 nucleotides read TGCGCCAGCAGCCAAGACGATAGCAATCAGCCCCAGCATTTT. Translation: CASSQDDSNQPQHF.

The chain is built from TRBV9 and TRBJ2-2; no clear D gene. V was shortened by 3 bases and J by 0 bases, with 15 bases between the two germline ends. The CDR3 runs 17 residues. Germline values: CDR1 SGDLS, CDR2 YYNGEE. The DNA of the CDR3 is TGTGCCAGCAGCGGCGGCGTGCGAAACGCGAACACCGGGGAGCTGTTTTTT. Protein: CASSGGVRNANTGELFF.

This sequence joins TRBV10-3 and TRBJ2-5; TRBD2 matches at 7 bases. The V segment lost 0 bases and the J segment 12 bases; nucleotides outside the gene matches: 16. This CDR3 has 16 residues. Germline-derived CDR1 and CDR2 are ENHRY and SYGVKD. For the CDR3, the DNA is TGTGCCATCAGTGAGTCAGCGGCTAGCGGATTAGAGAGAGAGTACTTC. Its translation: CAISESAASGLEREYF.

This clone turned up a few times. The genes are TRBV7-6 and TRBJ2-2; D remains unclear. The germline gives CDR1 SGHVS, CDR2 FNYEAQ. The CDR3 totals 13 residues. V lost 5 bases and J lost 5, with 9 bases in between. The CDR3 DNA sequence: TGTGCCAGCAGCCGTTCCGTGACCGGGGAGCTGTTTTTT. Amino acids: CASSRSVTGELFF.

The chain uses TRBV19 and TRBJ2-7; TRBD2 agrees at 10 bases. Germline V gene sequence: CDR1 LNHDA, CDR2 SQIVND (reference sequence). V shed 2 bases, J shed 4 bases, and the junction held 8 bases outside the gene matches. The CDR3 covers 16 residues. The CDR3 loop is CASSIKLAGRFYEQYF. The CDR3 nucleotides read TGTGCCAGTAGTATAAAACTAGCGGGGCGCTTTTACGAGCAGTACTTC. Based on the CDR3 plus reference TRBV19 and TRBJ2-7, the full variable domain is DGGITQSPKYLFRKEGQNVTLSCEQNLNHDAMYWYRQDPGQGLRLIYYSQIVNDFQKGDIAEGYSVSREKKESFPLTVTSAQKNPTAFYLCASSIKLAGRFYEQYFGPGTRLTVT.

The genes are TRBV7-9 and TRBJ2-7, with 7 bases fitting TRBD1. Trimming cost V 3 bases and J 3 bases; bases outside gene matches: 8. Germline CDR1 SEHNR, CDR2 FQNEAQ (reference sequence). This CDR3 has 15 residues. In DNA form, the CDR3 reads TGTGCCAGCAGCTTCCCGGGGACAGAAGACTACGAGCAGTACTTC. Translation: CASSFPGTEDYEQYF.

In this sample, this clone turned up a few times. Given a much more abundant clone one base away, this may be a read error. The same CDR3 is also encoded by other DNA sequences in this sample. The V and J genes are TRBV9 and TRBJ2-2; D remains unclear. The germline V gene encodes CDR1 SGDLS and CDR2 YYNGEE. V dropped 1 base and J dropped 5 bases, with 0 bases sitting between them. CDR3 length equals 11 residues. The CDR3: CASSVTGELFF. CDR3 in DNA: TGTGCCAGCAGCGTAACCGGGGAGCTGTTTTTT.

This CDR3 reads CASSLMITGDTQYF. The CDR3 DNA reads as TGTGCCAGCAGTTTAATGATTACGGGTGATACGCAGTATTTT. The genes are TRBV27 and TRBJ2-3, with D unresolved. There are 14 residues in the CDR3. Germline V gene sequence: CDR1 MNHEY, CDR2 SMNVEV (reference sequence). Trimming stripped 2 bases from V and 6 bases from J, with 12 bases between.

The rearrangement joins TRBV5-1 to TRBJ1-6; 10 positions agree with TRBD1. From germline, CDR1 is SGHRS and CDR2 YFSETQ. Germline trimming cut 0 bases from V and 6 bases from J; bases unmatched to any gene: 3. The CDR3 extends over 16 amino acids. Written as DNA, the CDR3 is TGCGCCAGCAGCTTGGCGCGGACAGGGGGTAATTCACCCCTCCACTTT. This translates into CASSLARTGGNSPLHF.

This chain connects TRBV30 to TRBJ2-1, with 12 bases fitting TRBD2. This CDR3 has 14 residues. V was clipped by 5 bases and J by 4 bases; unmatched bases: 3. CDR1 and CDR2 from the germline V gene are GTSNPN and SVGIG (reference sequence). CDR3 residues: CAWEGTSGYNEQFF. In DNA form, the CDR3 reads TGTGCCTGGGAAGGGACTAGCGGGTACAATGAGCAGTTCTTC.

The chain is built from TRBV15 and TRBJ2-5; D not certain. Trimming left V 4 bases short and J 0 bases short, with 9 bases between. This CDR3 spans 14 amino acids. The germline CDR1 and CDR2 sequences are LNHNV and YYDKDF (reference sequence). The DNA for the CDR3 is TGTGCCACCAGCAAAGACCGGAACCAAGAGACCCAGTACTTC. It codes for CATSKDRNQETQYF.

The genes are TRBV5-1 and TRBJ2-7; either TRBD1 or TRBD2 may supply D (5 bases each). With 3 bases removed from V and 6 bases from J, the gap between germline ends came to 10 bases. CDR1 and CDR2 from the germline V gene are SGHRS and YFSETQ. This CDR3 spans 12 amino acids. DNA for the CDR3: TGCGCCAGCAGCTGGGACGGGACCGAGCAGTACTTC. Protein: CASSWDGTEQYF.